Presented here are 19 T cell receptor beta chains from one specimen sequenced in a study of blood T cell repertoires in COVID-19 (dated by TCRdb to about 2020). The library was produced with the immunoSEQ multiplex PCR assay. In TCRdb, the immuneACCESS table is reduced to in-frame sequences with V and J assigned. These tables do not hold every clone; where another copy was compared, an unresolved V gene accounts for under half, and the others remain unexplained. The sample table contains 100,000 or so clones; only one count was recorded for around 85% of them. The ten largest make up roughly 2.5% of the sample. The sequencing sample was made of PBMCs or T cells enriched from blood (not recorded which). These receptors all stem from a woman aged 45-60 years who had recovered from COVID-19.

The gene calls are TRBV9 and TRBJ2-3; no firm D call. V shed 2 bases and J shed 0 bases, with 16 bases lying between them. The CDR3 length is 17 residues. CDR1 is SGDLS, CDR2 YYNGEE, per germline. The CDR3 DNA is TGTGCCAGCAGCGTTTACCCGTCGAGCCGAAGCACAGATACGCAGTATTTT. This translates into CASSVYPSSRSTDTQYF.

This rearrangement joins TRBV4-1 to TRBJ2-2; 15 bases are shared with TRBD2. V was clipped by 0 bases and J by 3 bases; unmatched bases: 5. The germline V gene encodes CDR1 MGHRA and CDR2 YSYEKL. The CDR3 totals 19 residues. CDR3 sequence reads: CASSQERTSGGVDTGELFF. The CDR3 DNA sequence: TGCGCCAGCAGCCAAGAACGGACTAGCGGGGGGGTTGACACCGGGGAGCTGTTTTTT.

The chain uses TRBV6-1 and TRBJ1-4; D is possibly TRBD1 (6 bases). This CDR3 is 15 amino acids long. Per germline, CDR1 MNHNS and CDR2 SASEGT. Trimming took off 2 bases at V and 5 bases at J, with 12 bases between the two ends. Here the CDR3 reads CASSEPGQLNEKLFF. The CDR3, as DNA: TGTGCCAGCAGTGAACCTGGACAGCTCAATGAAAAACTGTTTTTT.

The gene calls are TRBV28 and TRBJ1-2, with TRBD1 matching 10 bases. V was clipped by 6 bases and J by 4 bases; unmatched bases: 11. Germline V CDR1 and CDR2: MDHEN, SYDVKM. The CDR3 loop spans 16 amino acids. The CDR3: CASSRRTGGVVYGYTF. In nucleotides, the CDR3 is TGTGCCAGCAGCCGCCGGACAGGGGGAGTGGTCTATGGCTACACCTTC.

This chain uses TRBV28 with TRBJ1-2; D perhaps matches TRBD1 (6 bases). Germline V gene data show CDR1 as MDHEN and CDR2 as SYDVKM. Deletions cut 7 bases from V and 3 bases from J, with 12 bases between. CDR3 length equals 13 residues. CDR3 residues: CASTRGRDYGYTF. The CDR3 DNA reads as TGTGCCAGCACCAGGGGCCGTGACTATGGCTACACCTTC.

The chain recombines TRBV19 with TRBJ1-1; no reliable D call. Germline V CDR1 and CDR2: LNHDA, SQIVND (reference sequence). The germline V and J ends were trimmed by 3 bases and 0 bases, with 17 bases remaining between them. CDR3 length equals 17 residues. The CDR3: CASSIFLTATMNTEAFF. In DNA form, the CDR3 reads TGTGCCAGTAGTATTTTTCTAACAGCCACGATGAACACTGAAGCTTTCTTT. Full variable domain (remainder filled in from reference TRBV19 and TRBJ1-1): DGGITQSPKYLFRKEGQNVTLSCEQNLNHDAMYWYRQDPGQGLRLIYYSQIVNDFQKGDIAEGYSVSREKKESFPLTVTSAQKNPTAFYLCASSIFLTATMNTEAFFGQGTRLTVV.

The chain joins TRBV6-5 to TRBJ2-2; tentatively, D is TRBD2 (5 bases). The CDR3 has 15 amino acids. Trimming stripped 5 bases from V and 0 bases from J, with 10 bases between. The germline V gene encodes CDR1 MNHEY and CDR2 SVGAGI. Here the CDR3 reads CASSTELANTGELFF. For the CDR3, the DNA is TGTGCCAGCAGTACCGAACTAGCGAACACCGGGGAGCTGTTTTTT.

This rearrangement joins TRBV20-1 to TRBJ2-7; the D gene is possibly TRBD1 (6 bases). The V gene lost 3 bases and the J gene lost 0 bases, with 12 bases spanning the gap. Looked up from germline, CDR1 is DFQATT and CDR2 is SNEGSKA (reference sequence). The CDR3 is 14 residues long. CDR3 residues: CSASYRDTSYEQYF. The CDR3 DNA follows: TGCAGTGCTAGTTACCGGGACACCTCCTACGAGCAGTACTTC.

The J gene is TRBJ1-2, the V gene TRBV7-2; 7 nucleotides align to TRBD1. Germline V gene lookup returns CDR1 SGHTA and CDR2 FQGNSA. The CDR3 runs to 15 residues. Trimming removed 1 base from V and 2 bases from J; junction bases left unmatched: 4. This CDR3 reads CASSLGDRENYGYTF. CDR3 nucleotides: TGTGCCAGCAGCTTAGGGGACAGAGAGAACTATGGCTACACCTTC.

The CDR3 reads CASSIGTGGEQYF. The CDR3 DNA reads TGTGCCAGTAGTATAGGGACAGGGGGCGAGCAGTACTTC. The V gene is TRBV19, the J gene TRBJ2-7; 10 positions agree with TRBD1. The CDR3 has 13 residues. CDR1 and CDR2 from the germline V gene are LNHDA and SQIVND (reference sequence). V lost 1 base to trimming and J lost 6 bases; unmatched junction nucleotides: 0.

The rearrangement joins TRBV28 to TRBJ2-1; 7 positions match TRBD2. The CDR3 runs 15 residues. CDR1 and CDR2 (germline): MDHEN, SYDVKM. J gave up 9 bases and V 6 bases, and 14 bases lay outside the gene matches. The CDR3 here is CASSHPRDYSFEQFF. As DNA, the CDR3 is TGTGCCAGCAGCCACCCCCGGGACTACTCCTTTGAGCAGTTCTTC.

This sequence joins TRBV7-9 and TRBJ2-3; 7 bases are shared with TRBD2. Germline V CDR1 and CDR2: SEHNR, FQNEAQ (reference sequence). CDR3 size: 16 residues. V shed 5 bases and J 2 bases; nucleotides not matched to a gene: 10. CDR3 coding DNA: TGTGCCAGCAGCCCACTGAAACTAGCGTTCACAGATACGCAGTATTTT. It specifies CASSPLKLAFTDTQYF.

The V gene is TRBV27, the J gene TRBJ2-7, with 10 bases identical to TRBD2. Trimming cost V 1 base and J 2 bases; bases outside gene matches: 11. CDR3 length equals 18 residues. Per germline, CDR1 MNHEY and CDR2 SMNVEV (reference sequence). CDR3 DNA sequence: TGTGCCAGCAGTTTATTGTGGGCTAGCGGGAGAATTGCCTACGAGCAGTACTTC. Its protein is CASSLLWASGRIAYEQYF.

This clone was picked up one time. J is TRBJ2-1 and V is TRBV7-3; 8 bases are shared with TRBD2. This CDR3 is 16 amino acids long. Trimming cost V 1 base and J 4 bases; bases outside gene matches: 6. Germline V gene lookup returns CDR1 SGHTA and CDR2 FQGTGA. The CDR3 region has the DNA TGTGCCAGCAGCTTAATAGCTAGCGGGCCGTACAATGAGCAGTTCTTC. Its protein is CASSLIASGPYNEQFF.

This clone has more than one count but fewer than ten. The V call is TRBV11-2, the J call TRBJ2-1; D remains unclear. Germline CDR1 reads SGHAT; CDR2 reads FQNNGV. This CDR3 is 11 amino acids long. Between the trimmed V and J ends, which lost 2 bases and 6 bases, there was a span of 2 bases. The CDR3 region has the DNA TGTGCCAGCAGCTTACGCAATGAGCAGTTCTTC. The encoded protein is CASSLRNEQFF.

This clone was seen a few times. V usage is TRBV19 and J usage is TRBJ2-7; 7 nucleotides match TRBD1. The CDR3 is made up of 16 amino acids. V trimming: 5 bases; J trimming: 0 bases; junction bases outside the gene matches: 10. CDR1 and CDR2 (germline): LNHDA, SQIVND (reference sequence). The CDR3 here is CASSEGTALYSYEQYF. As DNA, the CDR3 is TGTGCCAGTAGTGAGGGGACAGCCCTTTACTCCTACGAGCAGTACTTC.

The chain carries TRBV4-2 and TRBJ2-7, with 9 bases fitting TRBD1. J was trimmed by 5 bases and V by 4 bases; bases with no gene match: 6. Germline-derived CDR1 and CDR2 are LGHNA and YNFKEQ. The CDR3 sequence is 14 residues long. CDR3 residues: CASSLGQGINEQYF. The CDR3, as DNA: TGTGCCAGCAGCCTAGGACAGGGGATCAACGAGCAGTACTTC.

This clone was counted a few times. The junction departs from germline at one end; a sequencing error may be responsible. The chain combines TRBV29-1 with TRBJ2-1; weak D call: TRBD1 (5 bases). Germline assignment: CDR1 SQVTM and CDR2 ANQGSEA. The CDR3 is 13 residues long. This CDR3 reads CSWATAPYDEQFF. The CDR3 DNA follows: TGCAGCTGGGCGACAGCCCCCTACGATGAGCAGTTCTTC.

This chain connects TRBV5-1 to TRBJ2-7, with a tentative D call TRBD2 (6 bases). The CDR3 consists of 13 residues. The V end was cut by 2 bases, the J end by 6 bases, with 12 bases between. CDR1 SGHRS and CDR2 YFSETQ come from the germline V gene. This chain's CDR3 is CASSLPSAREQYF. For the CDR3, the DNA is TGCGCCAGCAGCTTACCTAGCGCACGCGAGCAGTACTTC.